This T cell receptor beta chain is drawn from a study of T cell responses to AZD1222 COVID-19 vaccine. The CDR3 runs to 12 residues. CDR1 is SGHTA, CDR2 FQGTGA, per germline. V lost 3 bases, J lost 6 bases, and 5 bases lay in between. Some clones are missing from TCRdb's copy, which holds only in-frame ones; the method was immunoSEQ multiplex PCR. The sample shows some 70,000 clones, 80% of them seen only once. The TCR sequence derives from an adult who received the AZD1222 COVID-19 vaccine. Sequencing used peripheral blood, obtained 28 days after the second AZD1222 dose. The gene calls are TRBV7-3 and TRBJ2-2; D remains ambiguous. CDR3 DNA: TGTGCCAGCAGCTTTTTTTCCGGGGAGCTGTTTTTT. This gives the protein CASSFFSGELFF. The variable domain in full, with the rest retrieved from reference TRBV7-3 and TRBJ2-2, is GAGVSQTPSNKVTEKGKYVELRCDPISGHTALYWYRQSLGQGPEFLIYFQGTGAADDSGLPNDRFFAVRPEGSVSTLKIQRTERGDSAVYLCASSFFSGELFFGEGSRLTVL.